A selection of T cell receptor beta chains follows, all from one sample in a study of blood T cell repertoires in COVID-19. The assay was immunoSEQ multiplex PCR, and TCRdb's table has in-frame clones only and misses some. This table has 15,000 to 20,000 clones, 80% to 90% appearing once. The sample was peripheral blood. These receptors were taken from a man aged 60 to 69 with acute or convalescent COVID-19. The CDR3 runs from the conserved cysteine through the conserved F or W. Clone size is shown for a subset of rows, as once, few, many or a class of expanded clone.

TRBJ1-4 | 15 | . | TRBV10-3 | CAISERQATNEKLFF
TRBJ1-2 | 13 | . | TRBV7-3 | CASSLTNGKGYTF
TRBJ1-4 | 16 | few | TRBV19 | CASKRGGGINGEKLFF
TRBJ1-2 | 12 | . | TRBV27 | CASSRTGVGYTF
TRBJ2-1 | 17 | . | TRBV11-3 | CASSLDSRQGPYNEQFF
TRBJ1-2 | 14 | . | TRBV6-5 | CASSYSGGVSGYTF
TRBJ1-1 | 14 | . | TRBV20-1 | CSASSLAGDTEAFF
TRBJ2-2 | 15 | once | TRBV7-3 | CASSSGLAGSGELFF
TRBJ1-2 | 13 | . | TRBV19 | CASSIGGTYGYTF
TRBJ2-7 | 14 | once | TRBV9 | CASSVGKGRNEQYF
TRBJ2-2 | 15 | . | TRBV9 | CASSVPLAGGGELFF
TRBJ2-1 | 16 | few | TRBV24-1 | CATSETGGGNYNEQFF
TRBJ2-1 | 13 | . | TRBV19 | CASSLILQGEQFF
TRBJ2-6 | 17 | . | TRBV5-1 | CASSQGQGTPGANVLTF
TRBJ1-1 | 14 | . | TRBV28 | CASSLMSMNTEAFF
TRBJ1-2 | 15 | . | TRBV14 | CASSPTGLRNYGYTF
TRBJ2-5 | 14 | . | TRBV5-6 | CASSLVGAGETQYF
TRBJ1-1 | 14 | . | TRBV18 | CASSPGTALTGAFF
TRBJ1-2 | 12 | . | TRBV28 | CASSSPSKGYTF
TRBJ1-2 | 12 | . | TRBV28 | CASSLGRYGYTF
TRBJ2-1 | 13 | . | TRBV5-1 | CASSLGVGSEQFF
TRBJ2-1 | 16 | . | TRBV19 | CASSPIPGQGANEQFF
TRBJ1-5 | 15 | . | TRBV12-5 | CASGLEGGGNQPQHF
TRBJ1-4 | 13 | few | TRBV12-5 | CASAGQPNEKLFF
TRBJ2-2 | 19 | . | TRBV4-1 | CASSRWDRGEVPNTGELFF